This T cell receptor (beta chain) originates from a study of T cell repertoires in cytomegalovirus infection. Findings and limits, study-wide: HLA-C-restricted CMV-specific TCR beta clonotypes prevailed in the ex vivo response.

In TCRdb, the reads were re-called with MiXCR into one record per CDR3 protein. The table records hundreds of thousands of distinct CDR3 sequences, 20% to 30% of them present only once. This clonotype was found once. What it binds is unknown. The sequenced material came from CD8+ T cells from PBMCs. The TCR sequence derives from a human donor in good health (CMV status not recorded). Some clones in this sample may be carry-over from other donors' samples.

The CDR3 here is CASSSGRDSVGYTF. Written as DNA, the CDR3 is TGCGCCAGCAGCTCCGGTCGGGACAGCGTCGGCTACACCTTC. The chain carries TRBV5-1 and TRBJ1-2; 7 bases align to TRBD1. Germline V gene sequence: CDR1 SGHRS, CDR2 YFSETQ. The CDR3 is 14 residues long. J lost 8 bases, V lost 3 bases, and 10 bases had no gene match.